A single sample is the source of the 29 T cell receptor beta chains below, sequenced in a study of OX40 agonist ivuxolimab in advanced cancers. The data were produced by immunoSEQ multiplex PCR, yet TCRdb's version contains in-frame clones alone and is incomplete. The repertoire holds about 17,000 clones, about 91% seen once, with roughly 7% in the top ten. The specimen comprised CD4+ or CD8+ T cells sorted from blood, sampled in a trial of the OX40 agonist ivuxolimab. The receptors originated from an adult with an advanced solid tumor such as melanoma, head and neck, liver or kidney cancer.

The gene calls are TRBV28 and TRBJ2-7; 10 nucleotides match TRBD2. From germline, CDR1 is MDHEN and CDR2 SYDVKM. J lost 4 bases, V lost 2 bases, and 2 bases had no gene match. There are 14 residues in the CDR3. Here the CDR3 reads CASSLLAGVYEQYF. The DNA for the CDR3 is TGTGCCAGCAGTTTACTAGCGGGAGTATACGAGCAGTACTTC.

This chain uses TRBV9 with TRBJ2-5; TRBD2 matches 12 bases. V was pared by 4 bases and J by 0 bases, with 4 bases of the junction left unmatched. This CDR3 comprises 16 residues. The germline V gene encodes CDR1 SGDLS and CDR2 YYNGEE. The CDR3 coding sequence is TGTGCCAGCAGCCCAGGACTAGCGGGGTACCAAGAGACCCAGTACTTC. Protein product: CASSPGLAGYQETQYF.

The chain employs TRBV11-2 and TRBJ2-5; weak D call: TRBD1 (5 bases). With 1 base removed from V and 0 bases from J, the gap between germline ends came to 9 bases. The CDR3 is made up of 15 amino acids. Germline V gene lookup returns CDR1 SGHAT and CDR2 FQNNGV. The CDR3 DNA follows: TGTGCCAGCAGCTTAGGGGGCCAAGACCAAGAGACCCAGTACTTC. Amino acids: CASSLGGQDQETQYF.

This sequence joins TRBV5-1 and TRBJ2-3; D is uncertain. The germline CDR1 and CDR2 sequences are SGHRS and YFSETQ. This CDR3 spans 15 amino acids. The V end was cut by 7 bases, the J end by 1 base, with 16 bases between. CDR3 in DNA: TGCGCCAGCTCCCCCGACGGTTTTGGCACAGATACGCAGTATTTT. Encoded protein: CASSPDGFGTDTQYF.

The J gene is TRBJ1-1, the V gene TRBV15; perhaps TRBD1 as D (5 bases). CDR3 length: 15 residues. Germline lookup yields CDR1 LNHNV and CDR2 YYDKDF (reference sequence). The V and J ends lost 5 bases and 1 base respectively, with 14 bases between them. The CDR3 DNA reads as TGTGCCACCAGCCCTACGACAGAGGGGAACACTGAAGCTTTCTTT. It is translated as CATSPTTEGNTEAFF.

This rearrangement joins TRBV5-1 to TRBJ1-2; no firm D call. The V end lost 0 bases, the J end lost 3 bases, and 6 bases lay between the germline ends. The CDR3 has 13 residues. CDR1 and CDR2 (germline): SGHRS, YFSETQ. The CDR3 reads CASSLGSHYGYTF. CDR3 DNA: TGCGCCAGCAGCTTGGGCAGCCACTATGGCTACACCTTC.

This chain's CDR3 is CASSVGGVTDTQYF. The CDR3, as DNA: TGTGCCAGCAGCGTAGGGGGTGTCACAGATACGCAGTATTTT. The V gene is TRBV9, the J gene TRBJ2-3; D call uncertain. Germline loops: CDR1 SGDLS, CDR2 YYNGEE. The V end lost 0 bases, the J end lost 2 bases, and 7 bases lay between the germline ends. CDR3 length equals 14 residues.

This rearrangement joins TRBV30 to TRBJ1-1; D remains unclear. The CDR3 covers 14 residues. Trimming stripped 8 bases from V and 1 base from J, with 17 bases between. The germline CDR1 and CDR2 sequences are GTSNPN and SVGIG (reference sequence). CDR3 bases: TGTGCCCTATCGCGTCTCCAAGGGAACACTGAAGCTTTCTTT. Its protein is CALSRLQGNTEAFF.

The V and J genes are TRBV25-1 and TRBJ2-7, with TRBD1 as a possible D gene (5 bases). Looked up from germline, CDR1 is MGHDK and CDR2 is SYGVNS. CDR3 length: 14 residues. V lost 3 bases and J 6 bases, leaving 15 bases between the germline ends. CDR3 coding DNA: TGTGCCAGCAGTGATCAGGGCCTTCGGAGCGAGCAGTACTTC. Amino acids: CASSDQGLRSEQYF.

The J gene is TRBJ1-2, the V gene TRBV7-9; no clear D. The V gene lost 3 bases and the J gene lost 3 bases, with 8 bases spanning the gap. In germline, CDR1 is SEHNR, CDR2 FQNEAQ (reference sequence). The CDR3 has 13 residues. Here the CDR3 DNA reads TGTGCCAGCAGCTTCGTCGGGGACTATGGCTACACCTTC. Protein sequence: CASSFVGDYGYTF.

The chain employs TRBV2 and TRBJ1-2, with D unclear. This CDR3 is built from 10 residues. Trimming took 4 bases from V and 8 from J, leaving 5 bases between them. Germline V gene lookup returns CDR1 SNHLY and CDR2 FYNNEI. Here the CDR3 reads CASSGWGYTF. CDR3 bases: TGTGCCAGCAGTGGTTGGGGCTACACCTTC.

The chain has TRBV19 and TRBJ2-1; D is ambiguous. The CDR3 extends over 14 amino acids. The germline V gene encodes CDR1 LNHDA and CDR2 SQIVND (reference sequence). V was clipped by 4 bases and J by 4 bases, with 11 bases between them. The DNA of the CDR3 is TGTGCCAGTAGTAAGCGCGACACATACAATGAGCAGTTCTTC. This sequence encodes CASSKRDTYNEQFF.

As concerns this clone: The sample carries other DNA sequences with the same CDR3. The V and J genes are TRBV4-3 and TRBJ2-2; possible D gene TRBD2, 6 bases. The V and J ends lost 6 bases and 5 bases respectively, with 19 bases between them. The CDR3 loop spans 16 amino acids. Germline V gene sequence: CDR1 LGHNA, CDR2 YSLEER. CDR3 coding DNA: TGCGCCAGCAGGGGGCGGGGCGGGGAGACGACCGGGGAGCTGTTTTTT. The encoded protein is CASRGRGGETTGELFF.

The V gene is TRBV28, the J gene TRBJ2-1; TRBD1 aligns across 8 bases. The CDR3 sequence is 15 residues long. Germline CDR1 is MDHEN and CDR2 is SYDVKM. V was pared by 2 bases and J by 8 bases, with 8 bases of the junction left unmatched. The CDR3 loop is CASSLRTGGRDEQFF. In nucleotides, the CDR3 is TGTGCCAGCAGTTTAAGAACAGGGGGTAGAGATGAGCAGTTCTTC.

This rearrangement joins TRBV30 to TRBJ2-7, with D hard to call. The CDR3 runs 13 residues. The germline V gene has CDR1 GTSNPN and CDR2 SVGIG (reference sequence). V was trimmed by 3 bases and J by 6 bases, leaving 15 bases between them. The CDR3 DNA reads TGTGCCTGGAGGGTAAATCCTCGGGTCGAGCAGTACTTC. This sequence encodes CAWRVNPRVEQYF.

The V and J genes are TRBV21-1 and TRBJ1-1; the DNA was not compared with TRBD1, the D call given in the table. TRBV21-1 is described as a pseudogene. The CDR3 consists of 14 residues. The CDR3, as DNA: TGTGCCAGCACCGTGGGCAGGGTAGGGACTGAAGCTTTCTTT. This translates into CASTVGRVGTEAFF.

The V call is TRBV4-2, the J call TRBJ2-5; 15 nucleotides align to TRBD2. The CDR3 contains 19 residues. With V trimmed by 4 bases and J by 4 bases, 13 bases remained unmatched. Germline V CDR1 and CDR2: LGHNA, YNFKEQ. This chain's CDR3 is CASSRSPGLAGGDVETQYF. In DNA, the CDR3 is TGTGCCAGCAGCCGTTCACCGGGACTAGCGGGGGGAGATGTAGAGACCCAGTACTTC.

The chain links TRBV28 to TRBJ2-1, with D possibly TRBD2 on 6 matching bases. There are 11 residues in the CDR3. Germline V gives CDR1 MDHEN, CDR2 SYDVKM. Between the trimmed V and J ends, which lost 6 bases and 10 bases, there was a span of 10 bases. CDR3 nucleotides: TGTGCCAGCAGAGTCGGACTAGAGCAGTTCTTC. Translating it yields CASRVGLEQFF.

This clone was seen just once. The chain uses TRBV7-8 and TRBJ2-7; D perhaps matches TRBD2 (5 bases). The CDR3 spans 14 residues. The germline gives CDR1 SGHVS, CDR2 FQNEAQ. Trimming removed 0 bases from V and 6 bases from J, with 12 bases in between. The CDR3 nucleotides read TGTGCCAGCAGCTTAGCGCGGGTCCCCGGCGAGCAGTACTTC. It specifies CASSLARVPGEQYF.

This clone appeared a few times. V usage is TRBV30 and J usage is TRBJ1-2; D is uncertain. In germline, CDR1 is GTSNPN, CDR2 SVGIG (reference sequence). V lost 7 bases and J 4 bases, leaving 7 bases between the germline ends. This CDR3 is 10 amino acids long. CDR3 bases: TGTGCCTCCCGTGGCTATGGCTACACCTTC. As protein: CASRGYGYTF.

The chain has TRBV28 and TRBJ1-2; D possibly corresponds to TRBD1 (5 bases). Germline CDR1 is MDHEN and CDR2 is SYDVKM. The V end lost 4 bases, the J end lost 4 bases, and 7 bases lay between the germline ends. The CDR3 is 12 amino acids. The CDR3 DNA reads as TGTGCCAGCAGTTCGACAGTCTATGGCTACACCTTC. It specifies CASSSTVYGYTF.

The CDR3 reads CASSSERDRGNTEAFF. In nucleotides, the CDR3 is TGTGCCAGCAGCTCCGAACGGGACAGGGGGAACACTGAAGCTTTCTTT. The chain links TRBV7-8 to TRBJ1-1; 10 bases agree with TRBD1. V trimming: 4 bases; J trimming: 1 base; junction bases outside the gene matches: 6. Per germline, CDR1 SGHVS and CDR2 FQNEAQ. The CDR3 totals 16 residues. Full variable domain (outside the CDR3, taken from reference TRBV7-8 and TRBJ1-1): GAGVSQSPRYKVAKRGQDVALRCDPISGHVSLFWYQQALGQGPEFLTYFQNEAQLDKSGLPSDRFFAERPEGSVSTLKIQRTQQEDSAVYLCASSSERDRGNTEAFFGQGTRLTVV.

The gene calls are TRBV9 and TRBJ2-7, with D tentatively TRBD1 (6 bases). The CDR3 spans 15 residues. V was trimmed by 0 bases and J by 1 base, leaving 11 bases between them. The germline CDR1 and CDR2 sequences are SGDLS and YYNGEE. The CDR3 region is CASSVGGDTSYEQYF. The CDR3 DNA sequence: TGTGCCAGCAGCGTAGGTGGGGACACATCCTACGAGCAGTACTTC.

This clone has a single count. It is unclear where the CDR3 begins or ends on the DNA, so no DNA is shown, and the CDR3 is as TCRdb lists it. The gene calls are TRBV21-1 and TRBJ2-1; TRBD2 is the table's D call and was not checked against the DNA. TRBV21-1 is tagged as a pseudogene. The length of the CDR3 is 17 amino acids, counting both ends. The CDR3 sequence: CASSNLVGEGTYNEQFF.

V gene TRBV20-1 combines with J gene TRBJ2-7; D gene uncertain. Germline lookup yields CDR1 DFQATT and CDR2 SNEGSKA (reference sequence). Trimming shortened V by 6 bases and J by 5 bases, and 11 bases separated the two germline ends. The CDR3 has 11 amino acids. In DNA form, the CDR3 reads TGCAGTGCGAGACTTGTCCACGAGCAGTACTTC. It codes for CSARLVHEQYF.

The V call is TRBV2, the J call TRBJ2-5; 9 positions match TRBD2. There are 15 residues in the CDR3. V gave up 8 bases and J gave up 1 base; unmatched junction bases: 8. Per the germline V gene, CDR1 is SNHLY and CDR2 is FYNNEI. This CDR3 is CASPGPSGTQETQYF. CDR3 DNA sequence: TGTGCCAGCCCAGGACCTAGCGGGACCCAAGAGACCCAGTACTTC.

The V gene is TRBV6-6, the J gene TRBJ2-5; D ambiguous. Looked up from germline, CDR1 is MNHNY and CDR2 is SVGAGI (reference sequence). With 8 bases removed from V and 0 bases from J, the gap between germline ends came to 7 bases. The CDR3 consists of 12 residues. The CDR3 spells CASLGHQETQYF. The CDR3 DNA is TGTGCCAGCCTCGGGCACCAAGAGACCCAGTACTTC.

This chain uses TRBV4-1 with TRBJ1-1, with 8 nucleotides matching TRBD1. The CDR3 contains 16 residues. V trimming: 2 bases; J trimming: 1 base; junction bases outside the gene matches: 6. Germline values: CDR1 MGHRA, CDR2 YSYEKL. Here the CDR3 DNA reads TGCGCCAGCAGCCAACCCATCGGACAGGGGAACACTGAAGCTTTCTTT. This encodes CASSQPIGQGNTEAFF.

V and J are TRBV10-1 and TRBJ2-7; 8 bases are shared with TRBD1. The CDR3 extends over 16 amino acids. Unmatched junction bases numbered 11, after V lost 5 bases and J lost 2 bases. The V gene's germline CDR1 is WNHNN and CDR2 SYGVQD (reference sequence). CDR3 loop: CASSTPEGQAPYEQYF. The CDR3 coding sequence is TGCGCCAGCAGTACCCCGGAGGGACAGGCCCCCTACGAGCAGTACTTC.